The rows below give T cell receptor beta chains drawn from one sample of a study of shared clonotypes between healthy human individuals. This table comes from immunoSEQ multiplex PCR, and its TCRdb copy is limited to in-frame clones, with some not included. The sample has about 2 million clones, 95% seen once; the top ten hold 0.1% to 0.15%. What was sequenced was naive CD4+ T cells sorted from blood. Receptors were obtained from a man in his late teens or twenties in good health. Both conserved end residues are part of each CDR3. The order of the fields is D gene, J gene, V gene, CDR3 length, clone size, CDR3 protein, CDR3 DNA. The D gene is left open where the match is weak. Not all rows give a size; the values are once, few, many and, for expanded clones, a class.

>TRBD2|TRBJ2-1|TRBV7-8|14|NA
CASSLLAGVGEQFF
TGTGCCAGCAGCTTACTAGCGGGAGTCGGGGAGCAGTTCTTC
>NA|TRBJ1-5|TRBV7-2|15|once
CASSQVGYSNQPQHF
TGTGCCAGCAGCCAGGTGGGATATAGCAATCAGCCCCAGCATTTT
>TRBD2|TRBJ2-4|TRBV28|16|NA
CASTNSGALAKNIQYF
TGTGCCAGCACAAATAGCGGGGCGCTAGCCAAAAACATTCAGTACTTC
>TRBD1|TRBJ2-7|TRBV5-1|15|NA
CASSKGQGAIYEQYF
TGCGCCAGCAGCAAAGGACAGGGGGCGATCTACGAGCAGTACTTC
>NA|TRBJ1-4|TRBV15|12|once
CATSRDGLLVFF
TGTGCCACCAGCAGGGACGGGTTGCTAGTGTTTTTT
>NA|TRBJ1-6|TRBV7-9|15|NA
CASSLNGDTSSPLHF
TGTGCCAGCAGCTTAAATGGGGATACTTCTTCACCCCTCCACTTT
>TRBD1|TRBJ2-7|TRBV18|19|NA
CASSQARTAWQGVPYEQYF
TGTGCCAGCTCACAAGCCCGCACCGCCTGGCAGGGGGTTCCCTACGAGCAGTACTTC
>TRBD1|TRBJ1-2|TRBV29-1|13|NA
CSAHRGGSYGYTF
TGCAGCGCCCACAGGGGGGGCTCTTATGGCTACACCTTC
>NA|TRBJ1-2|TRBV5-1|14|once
CASSFGTSSYGYTF
TGCGCCAGCAGCTTCGGGACGTCAAGCTATGGCTACACCTTC
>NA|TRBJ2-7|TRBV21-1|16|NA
CASSKKRGGCTNEQYF
TGTGCCAGCAGCAAAAAGCGCGGAGGGTGTACTAACGAGCAGTACTTC
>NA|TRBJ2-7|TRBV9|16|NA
CASSVGGAATTYEQYF
TGTGCCAGCAGCGTAGGGGGTGCGGCGACCACCTACGAGCAGTACTTC
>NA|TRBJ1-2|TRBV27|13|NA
CASSPQGYYGYTF
TGTGCCAGCAGTCCCCAGGGCTACTATGGCTACACCTTC
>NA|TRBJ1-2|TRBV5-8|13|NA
CASSLAGGYGYTF
TGTGCCAGCAGCTTGGCTGGGGGCTATGGCTACACCTTC
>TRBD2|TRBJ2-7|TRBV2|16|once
CASSPLAGGLLGEQYF
TGTGCCAGCAGTCCGCTAGCGGGTGGCCTCCTTGGGGAGCAGTACTTC
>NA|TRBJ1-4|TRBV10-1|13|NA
CASIQVHNEKLFF
TGCGCCAGCATACAGGTTCATAATGAAAAACTGTTTTTT
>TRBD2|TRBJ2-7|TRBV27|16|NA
CASSSGTSGKTYEQYF
TGTGCCAGCAGTTCCGGGACTAGCGGCAAGACCTACGAGCAGTACTTC
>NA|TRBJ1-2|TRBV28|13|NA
CASMTGGAKGYTF
TGTGCCAGCATGACGGGGGGCGCTAAGGGCTACACCTTC
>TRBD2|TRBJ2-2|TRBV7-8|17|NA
CASTGLAGRGGTGELFF
TGTGCCAGCACGGGACTAGCGGGCCGGGGCGGCACCGGGGAGCTGTTTTTT
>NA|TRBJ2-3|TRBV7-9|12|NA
CASSRNTDTQYF
TGTGCCAGCAGCCGAAACACAGATACGCAGTATTTT
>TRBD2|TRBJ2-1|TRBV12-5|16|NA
CASGSPFGGSDNEQFF
TGTGCTAGTGGTTCCCCTTTTGGCGGGAGTGACAATGAGCAGTTCTTC
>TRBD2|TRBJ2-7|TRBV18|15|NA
CASSPGLAGGEEQYF
TGTGCCAGCTCACCCGGGCTAGCGGGAGGTGAAGAGCAGTACTTC
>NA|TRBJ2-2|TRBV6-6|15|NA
CASSYLLAGTGELFF
TGTGCCAGCAGTTACTTGCTGGCGGGCACCGGGGAGCTGTTTTTT
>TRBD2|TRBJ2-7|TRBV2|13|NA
CASRLAGVYEQYF
TGTGCCAGCAGACTAGCGGGAGTCTACGAGCAGTACTTC
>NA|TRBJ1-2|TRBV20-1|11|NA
CSARVLDKGAF
TGCAGTGCTAGAGTGTTGGATAAGGGGGCCTTC
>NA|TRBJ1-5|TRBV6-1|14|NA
CASSVTGGNQPQHF
TGTGCCAGCAGTGTCACGGGGGGCAATCAGCCCCAGCATTTT
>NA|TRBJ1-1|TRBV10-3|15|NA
CAISETGTRKTEAFF
TGTGCCATCAGCGAAACCGGGACAAGAAAAACTGAAGCTTTCTTT
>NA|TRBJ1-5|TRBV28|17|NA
CASSPLTILGGNQPQHF
TGTGCCAGCAGTCCGTTGACAATCCTCGGTGGCAATCAGCCCCAGCATTTT
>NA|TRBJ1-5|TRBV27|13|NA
CASSPGFNQPQHF
TGTGCCAGCAGCCCTGGGTTTAATCAGCCCCAGCATTTT
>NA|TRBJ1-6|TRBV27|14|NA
CASRTGPYNSPLHF
TGTGCCAGCCGTACAGGGCCCTATAATTCACCCCTCCACTTT
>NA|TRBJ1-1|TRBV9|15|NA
CASSVVTGRDTEAFF
TGTGCCAGCAGCGTAGTGACGGGCAGAGACACTGAAGCTTTCTTT
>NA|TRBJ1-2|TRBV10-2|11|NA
CASTSGVGYTF
TGCGCCAGCACCTCAGGGGTCGGCTACACCTTC
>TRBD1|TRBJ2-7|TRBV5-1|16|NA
CASSLGTGAGIVEQYF
TGCGCCAGCAGCTTAGGGACAGGGGCTGGAATTGTCGAGCAGTACTTC
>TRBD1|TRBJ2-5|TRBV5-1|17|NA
CASSIIGQGSFQETQYF
TGCGCCAGCAGCATTATAGGACAGGGATCATTCCAAGAGACCCAGTACTTC
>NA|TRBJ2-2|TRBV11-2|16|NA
CASSLAGFTYTGELFF
TGTGCCAGCAGCTTAGCAGGATTTACTTACACCGGGGAGCTGTTTTTT
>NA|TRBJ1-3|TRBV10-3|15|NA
CAISDKGDSGNTIYF
TGTGCCATCAGTGACAAGGGCGACTCTGGAAACACCATATATTTT
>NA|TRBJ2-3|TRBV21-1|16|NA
CASSTWPGQCTDTQYF
TGTGCCAGCAGCACCTGGCCGGGACAGTGCACAGATACGCAGTATTTT
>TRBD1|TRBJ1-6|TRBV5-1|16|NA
CASSLGGQGASSPLHF
TGCGCCAGCAGCTTGGGGGGACAGGGGGCGAGTTCACCCCTCCACTTT
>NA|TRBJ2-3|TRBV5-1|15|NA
CASSLSGGGTDTQYF
TGCGCCAGCAGCTTGTCCGGGGGCGGCACAGATACGCAGTATTTT
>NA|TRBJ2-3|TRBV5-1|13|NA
CASSLAPTDTQYF
TGCGCCAGCAGCTTGGCCCCCACAGATACGCAGTATTTT
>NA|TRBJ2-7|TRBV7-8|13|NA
CASSVGLGTEQYF
TGTGCCAGCAGCGTAGGACTGGGAACGGAGCAGTACTTC
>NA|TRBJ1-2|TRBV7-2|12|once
CASTGTPYGYTF
TGTGCCAGCACCGGGACTCCCTATGGCTACACCTTC
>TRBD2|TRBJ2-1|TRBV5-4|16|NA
CASRTSGSGGDNEQFF
TGTGCCAGCCGGACTAGCGGCTCTGGAGGGGACAATGAGCAGTTCTTC
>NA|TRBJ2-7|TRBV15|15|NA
CATSTGVSKTYEQYF
TGTGCCACCAGCACCGGGGTTTCCAAGACCTACGAGCAGTACTTC
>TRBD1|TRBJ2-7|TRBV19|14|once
CATRDRGRSYEQYF
TGTGCCACTAGGGACAGGGGGCGCTCCTACGAGCAGTACTTC
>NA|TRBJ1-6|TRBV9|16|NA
CASSVAGSSYNSPLHF
TGTGCCAGCAGCGTAGCAGGCAGCTCCTATAATTCACCCCTCCACTTT
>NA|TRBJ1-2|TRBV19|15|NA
CASTPGRNNRYGYTF
TGTGCCAGTACCCCCGGCAGAAACAACCGCTATGGCTACACCTTC
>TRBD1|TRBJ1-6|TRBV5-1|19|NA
CASSLESRGQSSYNSPLHF
TGCGCCAGCAGCTTGGAGTCGAGGGGGCAATCCTCCTATAATTCACCCCTCCACTTT